The present TCR beta chain was sequenced within a study of blood T cell repertoires in COVID-19. Germline loops: CDR1 SGHNT, CDR2 YENEEA. V dropped 5 bases and J dropped 1; count of bases not matched to a gene: 6. The CDR3 extends over 15 amino acids. Profiled with immunoSEQ multiplex PCR; TCRdb holds only in-frame clones, not every one. The repertoire holds around 250,000 clones, with less than 90% as singletons. Sequenced sample: peripheral blood. The TCR was taken from a man aged 55 to 70 with acute or convalescent COVID-19. The V and J genes are TRBV11-3 and TRBJ1-1, with TRBD1 matching over 8 bases. The CDR3 coding sequence is TGTGCCAGCAGCCCAGGGGGCCCGACGAACACTGAAGCTTTCTTT. Protein: CASSPGGPTNTEAFF.